Below, one T cell receptor beta chain is given with its context. The data are from a study of blood T cell repertoires in COVID-19. Study at large: The cDNA or gDNA used as material had been derived from T cells, B-cell-depleted T cells, or PBMCs.

Germline V lookup: CDR1 LNHDA, CDR2 SQIVND (reference sequence). Between the trimmed V and J ends, which lost 3 bases and 11 bases, there was a span of 16 bases. This CDR3 is built from 13 residues. As handled by the study authors: Amplification of reference gene primers was used by the study to estimate nucleated cell counts. TCRdb's table, derived via immunoSEQ multiplex PCR, lists solely in-frame clones and lacks some. V and J calls and clone size are those listed in that table; D and trimming were worked out from the DNA. The sample consists of under 500,000 clones, more than 85% of them appearing once.

The J gene is TRBJ1-1, the V gene TRBV19; D is uncertain. Sequencing input: peripheral blood. The TCR originated in a woman aged 30 to 39 with acute or convalescent COVID-19. The CDR3 nucleotides are TGTGCCAGTAGTATGGGCACCACTCTACGGGCTTTCTTT. This codes for CASSMGTTLRAFF.